This T cell receptor beta chain was sequenced during a study of early T cells in non-severe SARS-CoV-2 infection. Overall study findings and caveats: VDJdb matching, biased toward anti-spike CD8 responses, missed private and CD4 specificities.

This clonotype was counted between two and nine times. Its antigen remains unidentified. Individual cDNA molecules were tagged with unique molecular identifiers, the study reported. TCRdb itself ran the 5' RACE reads through MiXCR, one entry per CDR3 protein. The sample has 70,000 to 85,000 distinct CDR3 sequences, around 10% seen once; the top ten hold 2.6%. Germline V gene sequence: CDR1 SGHRS, CDR2 YFSETQ. Deletions cut 4 bases from V and 1 base from J, with 12 bases between. The CDR3 is 15 amino acids. This TCR was sampled from an adult who was a healthcare worker with PCR-confirmed SARS-CoV-2 infection or an uninfected control (not recorded which). Sequencing used whole blood. The chain combines TRBV5-1 with TRBJ1-5, with D possibly TRBD1 on 6 matching bases. The CDR3 nucleotides read TGCGCCAGCAGCGTGGACAGTTCCAGCAATCAGCCCCAGCATTTT. Its protein product is CASSVDSSSNQPQHF.